This is a list of T cell receptor beta chains from one sample in a study of T cells after somatic rescue of genetic block. Data came from immunoSEQ multiplex PCR; TCRdb stores just in-frame clones and leaves some out. The sample lists 15,000 or so clones, under 75% seen once, with 11% to 15% in the top ten. Input material: peripheral blood mononuclear cells (PBMCs). Every receptor here comes from a boy under 18. Both conserved end residues are part of each CDR3. The D gene is left open where the match is weak. Size is stated for part of the rows, as once, few or many counts, or as a class when the clone is expanded.

d_gene	v_gene	abundance	j_gene	CDR3nt	CDR3aa
.	TRBV7-9	.	TRBJ2-7	TGTGCCAGCAGCTTAGGAGGAAGCAAGTACTACGAGCAGTACTTC	CASSLGGSKYYEQYF
.	TRBV18	.	TRBJ1-2	TGTGCCAGCTCACCATTGTCAGAGGATGGCTACACCTTC	CASSPLSEDGYTF
TRBD1	TRBV9	.	TRBJ1-2	TGTGCCAGCAGCGCACAGGGGCATACCGGCCCCTATGGCTACACCTTC	CASSAQGHTGPYGYTF
.	TRBV18	medium-sized	TRBJ2-7	TGTGCCAGCTCACCGGTCTTCACTAGCCTCTCCTACGAGCAGTACTTC	CASSPVFTSLSYEQYF
.	TRBV30	many	TRBJ1-6	TGTGCCTGGGAGCCGTTAGGGAGCTCCTATAATTCACCCCTCCACTTT	CAWEPLGSSYNSPLHF
.	TRBV6-1	.	TRBJ1-1	TGTGCCAGCAGTCATACAAAGGACAGCGAAGCTTTCTTT	CASSHTKDSEAFF
TRBD2	TRBV7-7	.	TRBJ2-1	TGTGCTAGCGGTCCGGGACTAGCGGCCTACAATGAGCAGTTCTTC	CASGPGLAAYNEQFF
TRBD2	TRBV18	.	TRBJ2-3	TGTGCCAGCTCACCACCGAATCTAGCGGGAGGGAGAGATACGCAGTATTTT	CASSPPNLAGGRDTQYF
.	TRBV18	.	TRBJ2-3	TGTGCCAGCTCACTAAGACAGGCGTCTAGCACAGATACGCAGTATTTT	CASSLRQASSTDTQYF
TRBD2	TRBV5-1	.	TRBJ2-3	TGCGCCAGCAGGCTGGCACTAGCGTTTAAGACAGATACGCAGTATTTT	CASRLALAFKTDTQYF
TRBD1	TRBV9	.	TRBJ2-3	TGTGCCAGCAGCGCCTACAGGGGAGCAGATACGCAGTATTTT	CASSAYRGADTQYF
.	TRBV13	once	TRBJ2-3	TGTGCCAGCAGCCTCACTCCTCAAAATACGCAGTATTTT	CASSLTPQNTQYF
.	TRBV21-1	.	TRBJ1-5	TGTGCCAGCAGCCCCCCGGCCCCTTGGGGCAATCAGCCCCAGCATTTT	CASSPPAPWGNQPQHF
.	TRBV30	once	TRBJ2-3	TGTGCCTGGAGTGTACGCCTCACAGATACGCAGTATTTT	CAWSVRLTDTQYF
TRBD2	TRBV10-3	.	TRBJ2-5	TGTGCCATCAGTCCCCGGGGGACTAGCGGGGGGAAGGGGGACCAAGAGACCCAGTACTTC	CAISPRGTSGGKGDQETQYF
.	TRBV19	.	TRBJ2-7	TGTGCCAGTAGTGGAAGCGGGTTATCCTACGAGCAGTACTTC	CASSGSGLSYEQYF
TRBD2	TRBV6-4	.	TRBJ2-4	TGTGCCAGCAGTGTCCTCGGGACTAGCGGACAAAACATTCAGTACTTC	CASSVLGTSGQNIQYF
.	TRBV11-2	.	TRBJ2-2	TGTGCCAGCAGCTTGGACACTAGGACCACCGGGGAGCTGTTTTTT	CASSLDTRTTGELFF
TRBD2	TRBV28	.	TRBJ2-3	TGTGCCAGCAGTTTCCCGGGACTAGCGGTAACCCTCGTAAATACGCAGTATTTT	CASSFPGLAVTLVNTQYF
.	TRBV7-6	.	TRBJ2-7	TGTGCCAGCAGCTTAGCGACGGGGGCAACCGAGCAGTACTTC	CASSLATGATEQYF
TRBD1	TRBV29-1	few	TRBJ2-2	TGCAGCGTTGGGGGGGACAGGGTTGGCACCGGGGAGCTGTTTTTT	CSVGGDRVGTGELFF
.	TRBV27	.	TRBJ1-2	TGTGCCAGCAGCTCCGGGCGGTCAGCTAACTATGGCTACACCTTC	CASSSGRSANYGYTF
.	TRBV11-2	.	TRBJ1-1	TGTGCCAGCAGCCCCCCCTGGGGGACTGAAGCTTTCTTT	CASSPPWGTEAFF
.	TRBV12-1	.	TRBJ2-3	TGTGCCAGCAGCTTTGATCCTCAGGGAAGGAGTTCAGATACGCAGTATTTT	CASSFDPQGRSSDTQYF
.	TRBV6-5	.	TRBJ2-7	TGTGCCAGCCGGAGCGGGTGGGGGGCATGGTACGAGCAGTACTTC	CASRSGWGAWYEQYF
.	TRBV7-9	.	TRBJ2-7	TGTGCCAGCAGCTTAAGATCCGCGGGCAGGGGGGACGAGCAGTACTTC	CASSLRSAGRGDEQYF
.	TRBV10-3	.	TRBJ2-5	TGTGCCATCAGTGAGCAGCAAGAGACCCAGTACTTC	CAISEQQETQYF